The clone carrying this T cell receptor (beta chain) was seen at least ten times. This entry belongs to a study of blood T cell repertoires in COVID-19. The wider study: Material from acute and convalescent COVID-19 was sourced from the United States, Italy and Spain.

Authors' data handling: Estimation of nucleated cell counts relied on the amplification of reference gene primers. The data were produced by immunoSEQ multiplex PCR, yet TCRdb's version contains in-frame clones alone and is incomplete. That table gives V, J and clone size, and the DNA gave D and trimming. The sample lists a few hundred thousand clones; approximately 83% were seen once. Germline loops: CDR1 MNHEY, CDR2 SVGAGI. The CDR3 is 15 residues long. The V gene lost 4 bases and the J gene lost 0 bases, with 12 bases spanning the gap. The clonotype originates from a man between 25 and 39 years old who had recovered from COVID-19. The V call is TRBV6-5, the J call TRBJ1-2; tentatively, D is TRBD1 (5 bases). The sample was peripheral blood. The CDR3 nucleotides are TGTGCCAGCAGTTCCCAGACAGATTCTAACTATGGCTACACCTTC. Translation gives CASSSQTDSNYGYTF.